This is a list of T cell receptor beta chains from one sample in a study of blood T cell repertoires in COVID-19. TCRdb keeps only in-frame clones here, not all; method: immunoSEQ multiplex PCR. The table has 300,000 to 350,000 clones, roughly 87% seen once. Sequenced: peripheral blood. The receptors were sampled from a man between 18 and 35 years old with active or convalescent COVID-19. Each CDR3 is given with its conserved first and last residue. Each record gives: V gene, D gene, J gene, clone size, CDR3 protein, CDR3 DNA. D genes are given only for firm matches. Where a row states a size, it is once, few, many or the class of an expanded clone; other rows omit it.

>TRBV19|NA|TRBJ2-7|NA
CASSIGDKAYEQYF
TGTGCCAGTAGTATAGGAGACAAGGCCTACGAGCAGTACTTC
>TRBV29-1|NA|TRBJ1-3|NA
CSATTGNTIYF
TGCAGCGCTACAACCGGAAACACCATATATTTT
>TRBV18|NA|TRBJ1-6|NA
CASSDQGGRSPLHF
TGTGCCAGCTCAGATCAAGGGGGTAGGTCACCCCTCCACTTT
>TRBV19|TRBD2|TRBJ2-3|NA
CASSIGGGSTDTQYF
TGTGCCAGTAGTATCGGGGGGGGATCCACAGATACGCAGTATTTT
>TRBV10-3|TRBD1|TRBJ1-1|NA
CAISDGQGKTEAFF
TGTGCCATCAGTGACGGACAGGGGAAGACTGAAGCTTTCTTT
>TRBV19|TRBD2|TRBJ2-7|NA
CASAGLADSYEQYF
TGTGCCAGTGCGGGGCTAGCGGACTCCTACGAGCAGTACTTC
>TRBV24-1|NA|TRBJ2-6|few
CATSDGGSKTYSGANVLTF
TGTGCCACCAGTGATGGGGGGTCAAAAACCTACTCTGGGGCCAACGTCCTGACTTTC
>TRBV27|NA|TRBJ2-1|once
CASSFISGALINEQFF
TGTGCCAGCAGTTTCATCTCAGGGGCCCTAATCAATGAGCAGTTCTTC
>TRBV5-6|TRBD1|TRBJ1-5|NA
CASSLGVGQGKQPQHF
TGTGCCAGCAGCTTGGGGGTAGGACAGGGGAAACAGCCCCAGCATTTT
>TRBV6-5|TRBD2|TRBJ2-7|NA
CASSYRTGGVYEQYF
TGTGCCAGCAGTTACCGCACGGGGGGAGTTTACGAGCAGTACTTC
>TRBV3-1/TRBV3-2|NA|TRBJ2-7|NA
CASSQTHRNGPYEQYF
TGTGCCAGCAGCCAAACCCACAGGAATGGACCTTACGAGCAGTACTTC
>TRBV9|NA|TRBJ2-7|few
CASSASGATYEQYF
TGTGCCAGCAGCGCAAGTGGGGCTACCTACGAGCAGTACTTC
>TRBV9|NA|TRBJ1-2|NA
CASSVGVGSYGYTF
TGTGCCAGCAGCGTGGGCGTGGGGAGCTATGGCTACACCTTC
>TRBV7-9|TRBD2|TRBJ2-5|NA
CASSQTLGTSGQETQYF
TGTGCCAGCAGCCAAACATTGGGGACTAGTGGCCAAGAGACCCAGTACTTC
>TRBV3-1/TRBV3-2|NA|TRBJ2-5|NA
CASSQRGGRGETQYF
TGTGCCAGCAGCCAAAGGGGGGGGCGAGGAGAGACCCAGTACTTC
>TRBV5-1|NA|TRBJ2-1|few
CASRPVQDEQFF
TGCGCCAGCAGACCTGTGCAGGATGAGCAGTTCTTC
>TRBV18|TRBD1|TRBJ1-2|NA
CASSPPDRNYGYTF
TGTGCCAGCTCACCCCCGGACAGGAACTATGGCTACACCTTC
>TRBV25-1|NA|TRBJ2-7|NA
CASSSSRTVSYEQYF
TGTGCCAGCAGTAGTTCTCGGACAGTCTCCTACGAGCAGTACTTC
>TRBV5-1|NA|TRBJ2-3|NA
CASSLAPRATDTQYF
TGCGCCAGCAGCTTGGCCCCGAGGGCCACAGATACGCAGTATTTT
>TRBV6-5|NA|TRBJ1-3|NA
CASRTEPHSGNTIYF
TGTGCCAGCCGGACAGAGCCCCACTCTGGAAACACCATATATTTT
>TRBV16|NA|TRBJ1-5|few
CASSHSGNQPQHF
TGTGCCAGCAGCCATAGTGGCAATCAGCCCCAGCATTTT
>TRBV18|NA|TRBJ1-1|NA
CASSSTVSGSGLNTEAFF
TGTGCCAGCTCATCAACCGTCTCAGGGTCAGGGTTGAACACTGAAGCTTTCTTT
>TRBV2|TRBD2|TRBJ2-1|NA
CASKRKAGAYNEQFF
TGTGCCAGCAAAAGGAAGGCGGGGGCCTACAATGAGCAGTTCTTC
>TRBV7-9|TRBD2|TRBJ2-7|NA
CASSASGRAGEQYF
TGTGCCAGCAGCGCCAGCGGGAGGGCTGGTGAGCAGTACTTC
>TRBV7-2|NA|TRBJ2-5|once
CASSLWPGSTETQYF
TGTGCCAGCAGCTTATGGCCAGGGTCTACAGAGACCCAGTACTTC
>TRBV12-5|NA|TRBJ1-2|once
CASGPSGTRYGYTF
TGTGCTAGTGGTCCCTCCGGGACAAGATATGGCTACACCTTC
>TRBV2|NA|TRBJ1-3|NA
CASSEQASSGNTIYF
TGTGCCAGCAGTGAACAGGCGAGCTCTGGAAACACCATATATTTT
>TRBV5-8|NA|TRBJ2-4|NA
CASSFPGTRRNIQYF
TGTGCCAGCAGCTTCCCGGGGACTCGCCGAAACATTCAGTACTTC